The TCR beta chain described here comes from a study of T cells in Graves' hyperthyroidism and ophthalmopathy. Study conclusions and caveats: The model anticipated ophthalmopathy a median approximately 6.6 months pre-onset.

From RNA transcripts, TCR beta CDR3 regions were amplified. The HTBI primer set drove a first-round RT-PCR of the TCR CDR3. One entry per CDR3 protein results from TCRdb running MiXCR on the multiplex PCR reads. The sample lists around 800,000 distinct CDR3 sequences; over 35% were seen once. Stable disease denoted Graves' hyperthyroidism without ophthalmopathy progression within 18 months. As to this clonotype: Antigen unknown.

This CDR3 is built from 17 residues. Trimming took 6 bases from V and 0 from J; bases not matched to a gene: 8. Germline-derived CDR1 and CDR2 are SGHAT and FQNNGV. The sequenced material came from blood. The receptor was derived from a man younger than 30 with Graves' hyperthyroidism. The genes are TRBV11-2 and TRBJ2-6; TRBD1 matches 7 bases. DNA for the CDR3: TGTGCCAGCAGTGGGACAGACGACTACTCTGGGGCCAACGTCCTGACTTTC. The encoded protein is CASSGTDDYSGANVLTF.